A selection of T cell receptor beta chains follows, all from one sample in a study of radiotherapy plus CTLA-4 blockade in lung cancer. The method was immunoSEQ multiplex PCR; TCRdb's version includes in-frame clones alone and lacks a portion of them. The sample shows 85,000 to 100,000 clones, more than 75% of them seen only once. The source material was peripheral blood, sampled from a patient treated with radiotherapy plus ipilimumab. The source is a human donor with non-small cell lung cancer that progressed on radiotherapy plus ipilimumab. The CDR3 runs from the conserved cysteine through the conserved F or W. Each record gives: V gene, D gene, J gene, clone size, CDR3 protein, CDR3 DNA. The D gene is left open where the match is weak. Expanded clones get a size class; other rows say once, few or many, or leave the size out.

TRBV13,.,TRBJ1-4,.,CASRDQGGTNEKLFF,TGTGCCAGCAGAGACCAGGGTGGAACTAATGAAAAACTGTTTTTT
TRBV18,TRBD1,TRBJ1-1,.,CASSPGQLNTEAFF,TGTGCCAGCTCACCGGGACAGCTGAACACTGAAGCTTTCTTT
TRBV6-5,.,TRBJ1-1,.,CASSLTGNTEAFF,TGTGCCAGCAGTTTAACAGGAAACACTGAAGCTTTCTTT
TRBV5-1,TRBD2,TRBJ2-3,.,CASSPLSGTDTQYF,TGCGCCAGCAGCCCGCTTAGCGGGACAGATACGCAGTATTTT
TRBV7-9,TRBD1,TRBJ2-7,.,CASSSPGTGVYEQYF,TGTGCCAGCAGCTCCCCCGGGACAGGGGTCTACGAGCAGTACTTC
TRBV5-1,.,TRBJ2-2,.,CASSLDRGTGELFF,TGCGCCAGCAGCTTGGATAGGGGGACCGGGGAGCTGTTTTTT
TRBV7-2,.,TRBJ2-5,.,CASSLMGAAGVTVTQYF,TGTGCCAGCAGCTTGATGGGGGCTGCGGGGGTAACCGTGACCCAGTACTTC
TRBV5-5,.,TRBJ1-1,.,CASSLSRSLEAFF,TGTGCCAGCAGCTTGTCGAGGTCTCTTGAAGCTTTCTTT
TRBV30,.,TRBJ1-2,.,CAWRIRTENYGYTF,TGTGCCTGGAGGATCAGGACAGAGAACTATGGCTACACCTTC
TRBV14,TRBD1,TRBJ2-7,.,CASRLGQVGEQYF,TGTGCCAGCAGACTAGGACAGGTCGGCGAGCAGTACTTC
TRBV19,TRBD1,TRBJ1-2,.,CASSDRDYGYTF,TGTGCCAGTAGCGACAGGGACTATGGCTACACCTTC
TRBV4-1,.,TRBJ2-7,few,CASSQDLQGPNEQYF,TGCGCCAGCAGCCAAGATCTACAGGGTCCCAACGAGCAGTACTTC
TRBV30,TRBD2,TRBJ2-3,.,CTWGGTDTQYF,TGTACCTGGGGGGGTACAGATACGCAGTATTTT
TRBV30,TRBD1,TRBJ1-2,once,CAWSVKGAQGYTF,TGTGCCTGGAGTGTAAAGGGGGCGCAAGGCTACACCTTC
TRBV5-1,.,TRBJ2-7,.,CASSFGWQAHEQYF,TGCGCCAGCAGCTTTGGGTGGCAGGCCCACGAGCAGTACTTC
TRBV7-9,.,TRBJ2-7,few,CASSWNGPGDEQYF,TGTGCCAGCAGCTGGAATGGGCCGGGGGACGAGCAGTACTTC
TRBV29-1,.,TRBJ2-6,.,CSVDSGANVLTF,TGCAGCGTTGACTCTGGGGCCAACGTCCTGACTTTC
TRBV7-9,.,TRBJ1-1,few,CASSLDPPGREAFF,TGTGCCAGCAGCTTAGACCCTCCAGGGCGTGAAGCTTTCTTT
TRBV5-1,TRBD1,TRBJ2-7,.,CASSLLTGGYEQYF,TGCGCCAGCAGCTTATTGACAGGGGGCTACGAGCAGTACTTC
TRBV9,.,TRBJ2-2,once,CASSAHLTNTGELFF,TGTGCCAGCAGCGCACACCTCACGAACACCGGGGAGCTGTTTTTT
TRBV4-2,.,TRBJ1-2,.,CASSQGVQGTYGGYTF,TGTGCCAGCAGCCAAGGGGTCCAGGGGACCTATGGTGGCTACACCTTC
TRBV6-6,.,TRBJ1-1,.,CASSGPGGGRAEAFF,TGTGCCAGCAGTGGTCCCGGGGGGGGTCGGGCTGAAGCTTTCTTT
TRBV10-1,.,TRBJ1-5,.,CASSESNGQGRGLRNQPQHF,TGCGCCAGCAGTGAGTCGAATGGGCAGGGAAGAGGGTTACGCAATCAGCCCCAGCATTTT
TRBV11-3,.,TRBJ1-5,once,CASSLPEHF,TGTGCCAGCAGCCTCCCGGAGCATTTT
TRBV19,TRBD1,TRBJ2-6,once,CASSRVGTGNSGANVLTF,TGTGCCAGTAGTAGGGTCGGGACAGGGAACTCTGGGGCCAACGTCCTGACTTTC
TRBV6-1,.,TRBJ1-4,once,CASSEAQTGSAGKLFF,TGTGCCAGCAGTGAAGCACAAACGGGGTCCGCGGGGAAACTGTTTTTT
TRBV27,.,TRBJ1-5,.,CASRGLSNQPQHF,TGTGCCAGCAGAGGGTTAAGCAATCAGCCCCAGCATTTT
TRBV19,.,TRBJ1-3,few,CASKDSFFSGNTIYF,TGTGCCAGTAAAGACAGTTTTTTCTCTGGAAACACCATATATTTT
TRBV28,TRBD1,TRBJ2-6,.,CASSKLGQGVSSGANVLTF,TGTGCCAGCAGTAAGTTGGGACAGGGGGTCAGCTCTGGGGCCAACGTCCTGACTTTC
TRBV27,TRBD1,TRBJ2-3,.,CASKRDRGTDTQYF,TGTGCCAGCAAACGGGACAGGGGCACAGATACGCAGTATTTT
TRBV7-2,.,TRBJ2-2,.,CASSLVAATGELFF,TGTGCCAGCAGCTTAGTGGCAGCCACCGGGGAGCTGTTTTTT
TRBV7-2,.,TRBJ1-1,.,CASSPHRSGAEAFF,TGTGCCAGCAGCCCGCACAGGTCCGGCGCTGAAGCTTTCTTT
TRBV7-9,.,TRBJ1-1,few,CASSPDGPTNTEAFF,TGTGCCAGCAGCCCGGACGGACCCACGAACACTGAAGCTTTCTTT
TRBV7-9,.,TRBJ1-1,.,CASSLPAGNEAFF,TGTGCCAGCAGCTTACCGGCAGGGAATGAAGCTTTCTTT
TRBV7-2,.,TRBJ2-7,once,CASSLARGEQYF,TGTGCCAGCAGCTTAGCGAGAGGGGAGCAGTACTTC
TRBV20-1,.,TRBJ2-5,.,CSARDYRTQYF,TGCAGTGCTAGAGATTATCGCACCCAGTACTTC
TRBV6-5,.,TRBJ2-3,.,CASSYSTGMGADTQYF,TGTGCCAGCAGTTACTCGACGGGGATGGGGGCAGATACGCAGTATTTT
TRBV6-5,TRBD1,TRBJ1-1,.,CASIKSGTGNTEAFF,TGTGCCAGCATTAAATCCGGGACAGGGAACACTGAAGCTTTCTTT
TRBV5-1,TRBD1,TRBJ2-2,few,CASSWGTALAGELFF,TGCGCCAGCAGCTGGGGGACAGCCCTAGCTGGGGAGCTGTTTTTT
TRBV7-2,.,TRBJ2-7,.,CASSFGPLDEQYF,TGTGCCAGCAGCTTCGGACCGTTGGACGAGCAGTACTTC
TRBV2,TRBD1,TRBJ1-6,few,CATRRGQLQDNSPLHF,TGTGCCACAAGACGGGGACAGTTACAGGATAATTCACCCCTCCACTTT
TRBV7-2,.,TRBJ1-2,few,CASSLTLGYGYTF,TGTGCCAGCAGCCTTACCCTCGGCTATGGCTACACCTTC
TRBV4-1,.,TRBJ2-1,.,CASSQDLAWKAGHSYNEQFF,TGCGCCAGCAGCCAAGATCTTGCGTGGAAAGCGGGACACTCCTACAATGAGCAGTTCTTC